Below, 23 T cell receptor beta chains from the same sample are listed, as sequenced in a study of shared clonotypes between healthy human individuals. Profiled with immunoSEQ multiplex PCR; TCRdb holds only in-frame clones, not every one. The repertoire holds 550,000 to 800,000 clones, with around 72% as singletons. The sequenced sample consisted of memory CD4+ T cells sorted from blood. Subset defined: CD45RA-negative fraction. The receptors come from a woman aged 30 to 39 in good health.

The chain links TRBV19 to TRBJ2-2, with D perhaps assigned TRBD1 or TRBD2 (5 bases each). CDR1 and CDR2 from the germline V gene are LNHDA and SQIVND (reference sequence). The CDR3 totals 15 residues. V lost 3 bases to trimming and J lost 9 bases, with 17 bases between them. CDR3 DNA: TGTGCCAGTAGTATGCCCGGGACGGACGAAAGGGAGCTGTTTTTT. As protein: CASSMPGTDERELFF.

This clone has ten or more counts. The chain links TRBV4-2 to TRBJ1-4; TRBD1 is a possible D gene (6 bases). CDR3 size: 13 residues. In germline, CDR1 is LGHNA, CDR2 YNFKEQ. Trimming stripped 3 bases from V and 8 bases from J, with 10 bases between. In DNA, the CDR3 is TGTGCCAGCAGCCAGGAACAGGGAGAAAAACTGTTTTTT. Protein product: CASSQEQGEKLFF.

The V gene is TRBV30, the J gene TRBJ2-5; 7 bases align to TRBD1. The J call may be faulty, since TRBJ2-7 better matches the DNA end. The germline V gene encodes CDR1 GTSNPN and CDR2 SVGIG (reference sequence). The CDR3 covers 14 residues. The CDR3 sequence is CAWRPGTDSYEQYF. The CDR3 DNA is TGTGCCTGGAGACCTGGGACAGACTCCTACGAGCAGTACTTC.

Worth noting for this clone: Distinct nucleotide sequences in the sample also encode this CDR3. V is TRBV7-8 and J is TRBJ1-1; D is unresolved. Germline V gene sequence: CDR1 SGHVS, CDR2 FQNEAQ. V was clipped by 2 bases and J by 4 bases, with 11 bases between them. The CDR3 consists of 14 residues. CDR3 amino acids: CASSLPGRGTEAFF. The CDR3 DNA is TGTGCCAGCAGCTTACCAGGACGAGGCACTGAAGCTTTCTTT. Full variable domain (missing parts from reference TRBV7-8 and TRBJ1-1): GAGVSQSPRYKVAKRGQDVALRCDPISGHVSLFWYQQALGQGPEFLTYFQNEAQLDKSGLPSDRFFAERPEGSVSTLKIQRTQQEDSAVYLCASSLPGRGTEAFFGQGTRLTVV.

The chain links TRBV5-1 to TRBJ2-7; D is possibly TRBD1 or TRBD2 (5 bases each). The CDR3 has 13 residues. Germline loops: CDR1 SGHRS, CDR2 YFSETQ. V was clipped by 7 bases and J by 2 bases, with 13 bases between them. The CDR3 sequence: CASPRQRAYEQYF. Written as DNA, the CDR3 is TGCGCCAGCCCTCGACAGAGGGCCTACGAGCAGTACTTC. Filled out from reference TRBV5-1 and TRBJ2-7, the complete variable domain reads KAGVTQTPRYLIKTRGQQVTLSCSPISGHRSVSWYQQTPGQGLQFLFEYFSETQRNKGNFPGRFSGRQFSNSRSEMNVSTLELGDSALYLCASPRQRAYEQYFGPGTRLTVT.

The J gene is TRBJ1-4, the V gene TRBV7-9; 10 bases agree with TRBD1. V trimming: 4 bases; J trimming: 5 bases; junction bases outside the gene matches: 7. Germline values: CDR1 SEHNR, CDR2 FQNEAQ (reference sequence). The length of the CDR3 is 16 residues. This chain's CDR3 is CASSSRPGQGNEKLFF. In DNA form, the CDR3 reads TGTGCCAGCAGCTCCCGTCCGGGACAGGGGAATGAAAAACTGTTTTTT.

V gene TRBV11-3 combines with J gene TRBJ2-1; perhaps D is TRBD1 or TRBD2 (5 bases each). Germline CDR1 and CDR2: SGHNT and YENEEA. V was trimmed by 5 bases and J by 7 bases, leaving 12 bases between them. The CDR3 consists of 13 residues. CDR3 region: CASSPVGGNEQFF. CDR3 DNA: TGTGCCAGCAGCCCGGTTGGGGGAAATGAGCAGTTCTTC.

The rearrangement joins TRBV5-4 to TRBJ2-5; no reliable D call. The DNA end is a closer match to TRBJ2-7, so the J assignment may be wrong. This CDR3 is 11 amino acids long. Germline V gives CDR1 SGHNT, CDR2 YYREEE (reference sequence). CDR3 residues: CASSSPYEQYF. Written as DNA, the CDR3 is TGTGCCAGCAGCTCCCCCTACGAGCAGTACTTC.

The V call is TRBV29-1, the J call TRBJ2-5; D unresolved. The ends were cut back, 1 base at V and 5 bases at J, with 11 bases in the middle. CDR1 is SQVTM, CDR2 ANQGSEA, per germline. CDR3 length equals 13 residues. This chain's CDR3 is CSVEAEIWETQYF. Written as DNA, the CDR3 is TGCAGCGTTGAAGCCGAGATCTGGGAGACCCAGTACTTC.

The chain is built from TRBV19 and TRBJ2-7, with 12 nucleotides matching TRBD2. The CDR3 runs 16 residues. V dropped 5 bases and J dropped 3; count of bases not matched to a gene: 8. Germline V gives CDR1 LNHDA, CDR2 SQIVND (reference sequence). The CDR3 DNA sequence: TGTGCCAGTAGTCCCTGGACTAGCGGGGTATACTACGAGCAGTACTTC. Its protein is CASSPWTSGVYYEQYF.

The rearrangement links TRBV7-9 to TRBJ1-2; D is ambiguous. The CDR3 is made up of 13 amino acids. The germline gives CDR1 SEHNR, CDR2 FQNEAQ (reference sequence). The germline V and J ends were trimmed by 2 bases and 7 bases, with 11 bases remaining between them. DNA for the CDR3: TGTGCCAGCAGCTTAAGTGAGCCGGGTGGCTACACCTTC. Translation gives CASSLSEPGGYTF.

This clone showed up just a few times. The J gene is TRBJ2-3, the V gene TRBV28, with 10 bases identical to TRBD2. Germline CDR1 and CDR2: MDHEN and SYDVKM. Unmatched junction bases numbered 8, after V lost 2 bases and J lost 6 bases. CDR3 size: 16 residues. The CDR3 loop reads CASSLPLAGPRDTQYF. Written as DNA, the CDR3 is TGTGCCAGCAGTTTACCACTAGCGGGACCTCGGGATACGCAGTATTTT. Based on the CDR3 plus reference TRBV28 and TRBJ2-3, the full variable domain is DVKVTQSSRYLVKRTGEKVFLECVQDMDHENMFWYRQDPGLGLRLIYFSYDVKMKEKGDIPEGYSVSREKKERFSLILESASTNQTSMYLCASSLPLAGPRDTQYFGPGTRLTVL.

V and J are TRBV6-4 and TRBJ2-1; 7 bases agree with TRBD2. The germline CDR1 and CDR2 sequences are MRHNA and SNTAGT. Unmatched junction bases numbered 12, after V lost 5 bases and J lost 5 bases. The CDR3 covers 16 residues. Here the CDR3 reads CASSNEAGVGHNEQFF. The CDR3 region has the DNA TGTGCCAGCAGTAACGAGGCGGGAGTAGGTCACAATGAGCAGTTCTTC.

This clone appeared many times. The chain employs TRBV29-1 and TRBJ1-5, with 10 nucleotides matching TRBD1. CDR3 length: 14 residues. Germline-derived CDR1 and CDR2 are SQVTM and ANQGSEA. The ends lost 6 bases at V and 5 bases at J; junction bases unmatched: 7. The CDR3 DNA reads as TGCAGCGTCAGGGACAGGGGTGACTATCAGCCCCAGCATTTT. It translates to CSVRDRGDYQPQHF. Complete variable domain (other parts from reference TRBV29-1 and TRBJ1-5): SAVISQKPSRDICQRGTSLTIQCQVDSQVTMMFWYRQQPGQSLTLIATANQGSEATYESGFVIDKFPISRPNLTFSTLTVSNMSPEDSSIYLCSVRDRGDYQPQHFGDGTRLSIL.

This clone was seen just once. This chain links TRBV5-1 with TRBJ1-4, with D maybe TRBD1 (6 bases). The germline V gene encodes CDR1 SGHRS and CDR2 YFSETQ. Trimming cost V 4 bases and J 3 bases, with 10 bases left between them. The CDR3 extends over 14 amino acids. The CDR3 region has the DNA TGCGCCAGCAGCGGGGGGCTGGCTAATGAAAAACTGTTTTTT. It translates to CASSGGLANEKLFF.

The chain joins TRBV19 to TRBJ1-5; D possibly corresponds to TRBD1 (6 bases). The length of the CDR3 is 13 residues. Germline CDR1 reads LNHDA; CDR2 reads SQIVND (reference sequence). Between the trimmed V and J ends, which lost 5 bases and 5 bases, there was a span of 10 bases. The chain's CDR3 is CASSGGPDQPQHF. Written as DNA, the CDR3 is TGTGCCAGTAGTGGGGGGCCGGATCAGCCCCAGCATTTT.

The chain carries TRBV30 and TRBJ2-3; possibly TRBD1 for D (6 bases). The CDR3 spans 14 residues. CDR1 and CDR2 (germline): GTSNPN, SVGIG (reference sequence). V was pared by 0 bases and J by 2 bases, with 9 bases between. The CDR3 sequence: CAWSVNRATDTQYF. CDR3 in DNA: TGTGCCTGGAGTGTCAACAGGGCCACAGATACGCAGTATTTT.

CDR3 sequence (DNA): TGTGCCAGCAGCAGGGTGGGCAACGTCCTGACTTTC. It codes for CASSRVGNVLTF. The chain employs TRBV6-5 and TRBJ2-6, with D maybe TRBD1 (5 bases). Trimming left V 6 bases short and J 9 bases short, with 9 bases between. Germline V lookup: CDR1 MNHEY, CDR2 SVGAGI. CDR3 size: 12 residues.

About this clone itself: Other DNA sequences in this specimen translate into the identical CDR3. This rearrangement joins TRBV28 to TRBJ1-5; D ambiguous. V was pared by 6 bases and J by 3 bases, with 3 bases between. In germline, CDR1 is MDHEN, CDR2 SYDVKM. This CDR3 spans 11 amino acids. The CDR3 bases are TGTGCCAGCAGAAACAATCAGCCCCAGCATTTT. It is translated as CASRNNQPQHF.

The chain couples TRBV7-2 to TRBJ2-1; TRBD2 aligns across 14 bases. This CDR3 has 14 amino acids. J was trimmed by 10 bases and V by 5 bases; bases with no gene match: 4. Per germline, CDR1 SGHTA and CDR2 FQGNSA. The CDR3 spells CASSMGLAGVEQFF. In nucleotides, the CDR3 is TGTGCCAGCAGCATGGGACTAGCGGGAGTGGAGCAGTTCTTC.

This rearrangement joins TRBV6-5 to TRBJ2-2; D unresolved. The CDR3 sequence is 14 residues long. Germline CDR1 reads MNHEY; CDR2 reads SVGAGI. Trimming pared 5 bases from V and 0 bases from J, leaving 7 bases between. CDR3 bases: TGTGCCAGCAGTCGACTGCCGAACACCGGGGAGCTGTTTTTT. The encoded protein is CASSRLPNTGELFF.

This clone was detected once. V usage is TRBV30 and J usage is TRBJ2-6, with D perhaps TRBD2 (6 bases). The CDR3 covers 17 residues. The germline gives CDR1 GTSNPN, CDR2 SVGIG (reference sequence). Trimming removed 5 bases at V and 2 bases at J, with 19 bases between. CDR3 in DNA: TGTGCCTGGCACCGTTTAGGGCGGGGAGCTGGGGCCAACGTCCTGACTTTC. Amino acids: CAWHRLGRGAGANVLTF.

The chain uses TRBV19 and TRBJ1-2, with 8 bases aligning to TRBD1. There are 13 residues in the CDR3. The V segment lost 5 bases and the J segment 4 bases; nucleotides outside the gene matches: 3. In germline, CDR1 is LNHDA, CDR2 SQIVND (reference sequence). CDR3 sequence (DNA): TGTGCCAGTAGTCCAGGGGGCAGCTATGGCTACACCTTC. Its translation is CASSPGGSYGYTF.